This entry features one T cell receptor beta chain sequence. Its antigen has not been determined. There are no base qualities to consult, and no much larger clone falls within one base. Here V drops 4 bases and J drops 5 bases, and the junction holds 1 base not matched to any gene. The CDR1 and CDR2 encoded by the germline V gene (reference sequence) are MNHNY and SVGAGI. The cysteine opens and the phenylalanine closes a CDR3 of 12 amino acids. Just CDR3 DNA is preserved here, 36 bases in frame from base 1. The entry originates in a study of blood T cell repertoires in COVID-19 (dated by TCRdb to the early 2020s). Describing the broader study: Samples from collaborators originated in the United States, Italy and Spain and spanned both the acute and convalescent phases of COVID-19. Where available, HLA class I and class II types were taken from metadata supplied by the sample provider and were not determined by assay-based typing. The prospective study material was composed of cDNA or gDNA derived from T cells, B-cell-depleted T cells, or PBMCs. Nearly every sample came with metadata listing a de-identified subject ID, COVID-19 status, age in years and sex. The repertoires were released in a freely available public database meant as a resource for research on the immune response to SARS-CoV-2. The dataset comprised deeply sampled blood TCRbeta repertoires from subjects exposed to, actively infected with, or recovered from COVID-19. The samples were drawn from two sources: the first 160 participants of the ongoing ImmuneRACE study, and 1,254 subjects contributed by 6 global collaborators.

TCRbeta CDR3 regions were amplified from genomic DNA by means of the immunoSEQ Assay, a bias-controlled multiplex PCR. On the authors' methods: Nucleated cell counts per sample were estimated from amplification of reference gene primers within the assay. Sequence reads were collapsed and filtered to measure the absolute abundance of every unique TCRbeta CDR3 rearrangement. For each sample, productive Simpson clonality was calculated as the square root of Simpson's diversity index over productive rearrangements. TCRdb stores this immuneACCESS table with in-frame sequences only. Part of the clones is absent; in the studies checked, under half of the shortfall reflects unresolved V genes, and no reason is known for the rest. V and J calls plus clone size are reproduced from that table; the DNA served to infer D and trimming. For this sample the table gives 120,000 to 150,000 clones, of which just under 90% were detected only once. Approximately 9.9% of the sample is in the top ten clones.

Overall results and qualifications from the work: The quantity of clinical and demographic metadata differed by source and by participant and was supplied without curation.

Whole blood was collected in K2EDTA tubes by collaborating institutions according to the institutions' own protocols. For TCRbeta analysis, collaborators shipped samples in one of three forms: frozen whole blood, isolated PBMCs, or DNA extracted from either of those sample types. This clonotype was obtained from a woman older than 75 with acute or convalescent COVID-19. The receptor chain draws on TRBV6-6 and TRBJ1-2, and 7 junction bases match TRBD1. Sequencing input: peripheral blood. The CDR3 here reads CASSSGQYGYTF. The nucleotide sequence reads as follows: TGTGCCAGCAGTTCGGGACAGTATGGCTACACCTTC.